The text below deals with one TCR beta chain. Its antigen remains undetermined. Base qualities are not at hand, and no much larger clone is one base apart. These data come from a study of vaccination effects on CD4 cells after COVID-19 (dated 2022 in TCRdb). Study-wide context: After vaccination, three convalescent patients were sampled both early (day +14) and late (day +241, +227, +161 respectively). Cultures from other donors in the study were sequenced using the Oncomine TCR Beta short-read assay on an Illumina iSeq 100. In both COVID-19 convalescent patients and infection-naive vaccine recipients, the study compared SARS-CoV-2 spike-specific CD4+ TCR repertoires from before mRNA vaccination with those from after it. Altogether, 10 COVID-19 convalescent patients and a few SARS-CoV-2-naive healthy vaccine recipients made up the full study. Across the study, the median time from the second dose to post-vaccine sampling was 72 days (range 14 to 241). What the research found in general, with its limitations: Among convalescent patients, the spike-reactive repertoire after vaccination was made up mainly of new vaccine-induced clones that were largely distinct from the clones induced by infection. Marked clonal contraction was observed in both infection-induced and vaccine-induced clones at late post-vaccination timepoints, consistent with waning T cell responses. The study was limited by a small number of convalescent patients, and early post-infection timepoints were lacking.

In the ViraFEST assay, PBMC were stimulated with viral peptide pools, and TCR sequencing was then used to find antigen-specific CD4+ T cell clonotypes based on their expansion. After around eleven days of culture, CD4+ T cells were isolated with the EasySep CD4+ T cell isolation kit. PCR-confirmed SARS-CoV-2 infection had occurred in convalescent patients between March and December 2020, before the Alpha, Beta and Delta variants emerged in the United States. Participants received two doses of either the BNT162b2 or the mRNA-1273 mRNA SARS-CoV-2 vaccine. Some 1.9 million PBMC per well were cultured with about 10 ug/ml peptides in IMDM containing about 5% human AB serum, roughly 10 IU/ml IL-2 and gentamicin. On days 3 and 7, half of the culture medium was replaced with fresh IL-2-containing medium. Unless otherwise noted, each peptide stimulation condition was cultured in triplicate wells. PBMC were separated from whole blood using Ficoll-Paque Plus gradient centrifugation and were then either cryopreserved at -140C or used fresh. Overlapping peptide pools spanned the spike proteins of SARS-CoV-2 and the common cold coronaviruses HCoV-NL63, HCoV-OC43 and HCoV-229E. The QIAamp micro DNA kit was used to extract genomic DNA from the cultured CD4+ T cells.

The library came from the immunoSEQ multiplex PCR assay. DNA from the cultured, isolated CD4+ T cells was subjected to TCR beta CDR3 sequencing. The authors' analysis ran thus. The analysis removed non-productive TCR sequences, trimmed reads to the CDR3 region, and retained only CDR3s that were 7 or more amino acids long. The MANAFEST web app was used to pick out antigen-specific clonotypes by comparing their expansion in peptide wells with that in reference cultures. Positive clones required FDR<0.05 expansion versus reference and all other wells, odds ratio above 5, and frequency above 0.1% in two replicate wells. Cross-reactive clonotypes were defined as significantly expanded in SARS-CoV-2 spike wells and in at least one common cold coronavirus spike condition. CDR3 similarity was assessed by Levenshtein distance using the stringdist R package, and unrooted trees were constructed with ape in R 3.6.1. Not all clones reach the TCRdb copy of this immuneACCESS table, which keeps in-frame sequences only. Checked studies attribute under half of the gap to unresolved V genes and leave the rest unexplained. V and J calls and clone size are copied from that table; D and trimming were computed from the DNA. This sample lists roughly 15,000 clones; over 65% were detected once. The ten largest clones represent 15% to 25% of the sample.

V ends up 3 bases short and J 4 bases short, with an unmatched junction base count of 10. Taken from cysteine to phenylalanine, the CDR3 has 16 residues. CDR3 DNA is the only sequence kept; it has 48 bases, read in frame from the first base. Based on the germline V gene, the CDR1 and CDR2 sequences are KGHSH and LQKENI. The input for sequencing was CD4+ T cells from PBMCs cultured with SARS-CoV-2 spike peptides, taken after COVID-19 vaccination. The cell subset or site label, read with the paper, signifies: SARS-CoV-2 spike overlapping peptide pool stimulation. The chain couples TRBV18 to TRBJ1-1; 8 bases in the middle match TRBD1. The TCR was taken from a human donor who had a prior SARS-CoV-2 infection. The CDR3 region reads CASSPQGAGAGTEAFF. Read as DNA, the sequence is TGTGCCAGCTCACCTCAGGGGGCAGGCGCTGGCACTGAAGCTTTCTTT.